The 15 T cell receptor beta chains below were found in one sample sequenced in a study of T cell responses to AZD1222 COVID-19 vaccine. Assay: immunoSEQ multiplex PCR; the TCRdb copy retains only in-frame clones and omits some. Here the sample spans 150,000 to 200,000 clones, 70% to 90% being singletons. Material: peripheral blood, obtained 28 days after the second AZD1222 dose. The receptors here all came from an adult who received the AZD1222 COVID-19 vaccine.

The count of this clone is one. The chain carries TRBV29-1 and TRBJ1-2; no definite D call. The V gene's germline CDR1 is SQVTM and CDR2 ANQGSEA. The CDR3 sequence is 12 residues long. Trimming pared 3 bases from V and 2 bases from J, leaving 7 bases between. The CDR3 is CSVEDWNYGYTF. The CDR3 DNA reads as TGCAGCGTTGAGGACTGGAACTATGGCTACACCTTC.

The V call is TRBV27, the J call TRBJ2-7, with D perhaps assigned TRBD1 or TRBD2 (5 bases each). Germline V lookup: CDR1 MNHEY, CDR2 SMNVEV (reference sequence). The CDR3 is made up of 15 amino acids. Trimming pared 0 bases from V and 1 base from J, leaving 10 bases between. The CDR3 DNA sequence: TGTGCCAGCAGTTTATCTCTCGGGACGTCCTACGAGCAGTACTTC. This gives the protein CASSLSLGTSYEQYF.

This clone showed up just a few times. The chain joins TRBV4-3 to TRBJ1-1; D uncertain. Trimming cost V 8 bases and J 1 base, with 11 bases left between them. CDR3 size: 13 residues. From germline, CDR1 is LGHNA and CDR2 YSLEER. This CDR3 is CASGPHRNTEAFF. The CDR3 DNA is TGCGCCAGCGGACCCCACAGGAACACTGAAGCTTTCTTT.

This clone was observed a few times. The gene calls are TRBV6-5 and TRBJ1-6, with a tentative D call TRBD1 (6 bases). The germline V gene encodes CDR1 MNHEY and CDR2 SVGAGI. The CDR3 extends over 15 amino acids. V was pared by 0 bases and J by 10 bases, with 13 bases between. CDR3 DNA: TGTGCCAGCAGTTACTCGAGGGGGGTTCGGTCACCCCTCCACTTT. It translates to CASSYSRGVRSPLHF.

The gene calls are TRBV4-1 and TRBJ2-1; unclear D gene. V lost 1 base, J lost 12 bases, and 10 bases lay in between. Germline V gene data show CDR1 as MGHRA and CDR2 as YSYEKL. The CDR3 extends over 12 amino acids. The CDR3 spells CASSQVKGRQFF. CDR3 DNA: TGCGCCAGCAGCCAAGTCAAGGGTAGGCAGTTCTTC.

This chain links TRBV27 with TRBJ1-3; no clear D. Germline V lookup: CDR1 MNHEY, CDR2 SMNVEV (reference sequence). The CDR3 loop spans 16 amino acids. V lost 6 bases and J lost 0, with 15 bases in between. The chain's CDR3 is CASSLDGRYSGNTIYF. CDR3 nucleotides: TGTGCCAGCAGCCTAGACGGACGGTACTCTGGAAACACCATATATTTT.

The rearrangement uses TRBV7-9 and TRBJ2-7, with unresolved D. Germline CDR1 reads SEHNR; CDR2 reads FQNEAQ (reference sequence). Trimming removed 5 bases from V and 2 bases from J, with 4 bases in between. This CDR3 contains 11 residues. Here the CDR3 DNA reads TGTGCCAGCAGCCCCGCCTACGAGCAGTACTTC. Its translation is CASSPAYEQYF.

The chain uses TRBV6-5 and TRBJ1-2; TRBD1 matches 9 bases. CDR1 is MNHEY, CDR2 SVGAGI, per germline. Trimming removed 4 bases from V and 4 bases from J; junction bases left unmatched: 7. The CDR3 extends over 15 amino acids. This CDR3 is CASSLSQGAAYGYTF. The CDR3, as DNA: TGTGCCAGCAGTTTGTCACAGGGGGCTGCCTATGGCTACACCTTC.

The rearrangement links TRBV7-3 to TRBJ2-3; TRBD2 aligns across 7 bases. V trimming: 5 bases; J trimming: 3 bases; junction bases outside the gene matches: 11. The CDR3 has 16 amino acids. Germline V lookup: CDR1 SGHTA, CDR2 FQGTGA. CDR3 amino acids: CASSPYNSGATDTQYF. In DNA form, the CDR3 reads TGTGCCAGCAGCCCTTACAACAGCGGGGCTACAGATACGCAGTATTTT.

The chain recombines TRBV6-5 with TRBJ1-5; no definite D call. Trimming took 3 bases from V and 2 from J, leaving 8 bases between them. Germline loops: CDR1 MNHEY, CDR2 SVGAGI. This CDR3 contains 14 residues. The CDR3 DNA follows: TGTGCCAGCAGTTATACCGATGGCAATCAGCCCCAGCATTTT. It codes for CASSYTDGNQPQHF.

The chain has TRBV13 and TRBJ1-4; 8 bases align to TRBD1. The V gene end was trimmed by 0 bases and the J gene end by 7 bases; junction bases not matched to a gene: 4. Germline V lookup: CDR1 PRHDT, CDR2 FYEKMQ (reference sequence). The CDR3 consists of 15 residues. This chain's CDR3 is CASSLGAGGGEKLFF. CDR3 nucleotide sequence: TGTGCCAGCAGCTTAGGGGCAGGGGGCGGTGAAAAACTGTTTTTT.

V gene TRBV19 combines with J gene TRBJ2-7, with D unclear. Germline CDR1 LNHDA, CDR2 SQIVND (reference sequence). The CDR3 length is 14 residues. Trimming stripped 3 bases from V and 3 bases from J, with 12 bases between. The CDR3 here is CASSMGTANYEQYF. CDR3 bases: TGTGCCAGTAGTATGGGCACCGCCAACTACGAGCAGTACTTC.

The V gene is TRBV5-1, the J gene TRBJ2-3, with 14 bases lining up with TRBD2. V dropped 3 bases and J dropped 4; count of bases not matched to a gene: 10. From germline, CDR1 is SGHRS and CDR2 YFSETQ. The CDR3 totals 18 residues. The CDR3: CASSSGLAGASLSDTQYF. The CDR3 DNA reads TGCGCCAGCAGCTCGGGACTAGCGGGGGCCTCCCTGTCAGATACGCAGTATTTT.

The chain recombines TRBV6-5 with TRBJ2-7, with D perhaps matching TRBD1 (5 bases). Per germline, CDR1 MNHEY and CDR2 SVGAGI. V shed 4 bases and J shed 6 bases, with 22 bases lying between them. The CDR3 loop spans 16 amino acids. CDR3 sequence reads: CASSFRPQQVVSEQYF. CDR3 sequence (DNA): TGTGCCAGCAGTTTTCGGCCCCAACAGGTAGTAAGCGAGCAGTACTTC.

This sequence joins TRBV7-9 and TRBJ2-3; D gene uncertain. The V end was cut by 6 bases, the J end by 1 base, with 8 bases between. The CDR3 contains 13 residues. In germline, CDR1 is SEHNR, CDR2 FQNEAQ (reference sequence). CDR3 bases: TGTGCCAGCAGTCCTGGGGGCACAGATACGCAGTATTTT. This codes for CASSPGGTDTQYF.